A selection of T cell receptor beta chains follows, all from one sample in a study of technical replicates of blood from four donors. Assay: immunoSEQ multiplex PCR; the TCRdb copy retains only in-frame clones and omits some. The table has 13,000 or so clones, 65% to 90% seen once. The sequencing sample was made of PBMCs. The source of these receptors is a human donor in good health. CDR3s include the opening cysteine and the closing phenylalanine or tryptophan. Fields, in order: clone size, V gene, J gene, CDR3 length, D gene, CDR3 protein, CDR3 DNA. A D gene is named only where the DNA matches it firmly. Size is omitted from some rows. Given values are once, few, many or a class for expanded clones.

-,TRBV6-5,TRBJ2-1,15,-,CASSYSRDLYNEQFF,TGTGCCAGCAGTTACTCACGGGATCTTTACAATGAGCAGTTCTTC
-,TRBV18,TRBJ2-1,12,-,CASSQGLNEQFF,TGTGCCAGCTCCCAAGGACTCAATGAGCAGTTCTTC
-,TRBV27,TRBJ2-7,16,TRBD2,CASSPGLAGDLGEQYF,TGTGCCAGCAGTCCGGGACTAGCGGGAGATCTGGGCGAGCAGTACTTC
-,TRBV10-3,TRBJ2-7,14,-,CAISPTSRAYEQYF,TGTGCCATCAGTCCAACTAGTCGGGCCTACGAGCAGTACTTC
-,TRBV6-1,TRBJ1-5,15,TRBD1,CASSEGTGGNQPQHF,TGTGCCAGCAGTGAAGGGACAGGGGGCAATCAGCCCCAGCATTTT
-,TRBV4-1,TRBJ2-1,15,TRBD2,CASSQGLAGANEQFF,TGCGCCAGCAGCCAAGGACTAGCGGGAGCGAATGAGCAGTTCTTC
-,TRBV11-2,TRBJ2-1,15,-,CASSRGWTGGNEQFF,TGTGCCAGCAGCCGGGGGTGGACCGGAGGTAATGAGCAGTTCTTC
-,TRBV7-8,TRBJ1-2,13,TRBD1,CASSADRLWGYTF,TGTGCCAGCAGCGCGGACAGGCTGTGGGGCTACACCTTC
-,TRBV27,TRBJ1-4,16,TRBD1,CASSNRGRGANEKLFF,TGTGCCAGCAGCAACAGGGGGCGCGGGGCTAATGAAAAACTGTTTTTT
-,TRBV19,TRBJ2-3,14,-,CASSLALRTDTQYF,TGTGCCAGTAGTCTAGCACTACGCACAGATACGCAGTATTTT
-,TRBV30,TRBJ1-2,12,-,CAWSVPTDGYTF,TGTGCCTGGAGTGTACCTACCGATGGCTACACCTTC
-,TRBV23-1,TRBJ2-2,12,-,CASNRGRAGAPF,TGCGCCAGCAACAGGGGGCGAGCGGGAGCCCCGTTT
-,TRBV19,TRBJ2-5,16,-,CASGAGVAASQETQYF,TGTGCCAGTGGCGCGGGTGTAGCGGCGTCCCAAGAGACCCAGTACTTC
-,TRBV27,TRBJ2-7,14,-,CASSLSIAAYEQYF,TGTGCCAGCAGTTTATCGATCGCAGCCTACGAGCAGTACTTC
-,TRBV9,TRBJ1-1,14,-,CASSEGSLNTEAFF,TGTGCCAGCAGCGAGGGGTCTTTGAACACTGAAGCTTTCTTT
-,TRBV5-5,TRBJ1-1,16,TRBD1,CASSLAPDRGGTEAFF,TGTGCCAGCAGCTTGGCTCCGGACAGGGGGGGCACTGAAGCTTTCTTT
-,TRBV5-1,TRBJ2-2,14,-,CASNPGARTGELFF,TGCGCCAGCAACCCGGGAGCCCGGACCGGGGAGCTGTTTTTT
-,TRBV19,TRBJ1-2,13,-,CASTGQANYGYTF,TGTGCCAGTACCGGTCAGGCTAACTATGGCTACACCTTC
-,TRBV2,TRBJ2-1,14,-,CASSLNGGYNEQFF,TGTGCCAGCAGCTTAAATGGCGGCTACAATGAGCAGTTCTTC
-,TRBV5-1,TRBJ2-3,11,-,CASTNTDTQYF,TGCGCCAGCACCAACACAGATACGCAGTATTTT
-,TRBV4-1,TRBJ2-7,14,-,CASSQERGSYEQYF,TGCGCCAGCAGCCAAGAGCGGGGTTCCTACGAGCAGTACTTC
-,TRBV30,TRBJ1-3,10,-,CAWARNTIYF,TGTGCCTGGGCGCGGAACACCATATATTTT
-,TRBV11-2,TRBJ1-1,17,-,CASSLEAGGHLNTEAFF,TGTGCCAGCAGCTTAGAAGCGGGGGGACATTTGAACACTGAAGCTTTCTTT
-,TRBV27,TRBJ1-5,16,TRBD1,CASSPLGQGGTQPQHF,TGTGCCAGCAGTCCCCTTGGACAGGGCGGTACTCAGCCCCAGCATTTT
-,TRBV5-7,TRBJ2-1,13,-,CASSRGGFLKQFF,TGTGCCAGCAGCAGGGGGGGCTTTTTAAAGCAGTTCTTC
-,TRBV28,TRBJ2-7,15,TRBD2,CASSLLASGSYEQYF,TGTGCCAGCAGTTTACTGGCTAGCGGGAGCTACGAGCAGTACTTC
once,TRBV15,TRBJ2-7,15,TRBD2,CATSRSGRYSYEQYF,TGTGCCACCAGCAGAAGCGGGAGGTACTCCTACGAGCAGTACTTC
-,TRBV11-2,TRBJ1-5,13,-,CASGGGWNQPQHF,TGTGCCAGCGGCGGGGGGTGGAATCAGCCCCAGCATTTT
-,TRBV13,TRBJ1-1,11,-,CASSPYTEAFF,TGTGCCAGCAGCCCATACACTGAAGCTTTCTTT
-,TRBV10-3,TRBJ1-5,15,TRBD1,CAISSTGGENQPQHF,TGTGCCATCAGTTCGACAGGGGGCGAGAATCAGCCCCAGCATTTT
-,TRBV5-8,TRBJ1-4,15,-,CASSLQGLANEKLFF,TGTGCCAGCAGCTTACAGGGCTTGGCTAATGAAAAACTGTTTTTT
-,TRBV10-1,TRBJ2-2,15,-,CASSNWDKNTGELFF,TGCGCCAGCAGCAACTGGGACAAGAACACCGGGGAGCTGTTTTTT